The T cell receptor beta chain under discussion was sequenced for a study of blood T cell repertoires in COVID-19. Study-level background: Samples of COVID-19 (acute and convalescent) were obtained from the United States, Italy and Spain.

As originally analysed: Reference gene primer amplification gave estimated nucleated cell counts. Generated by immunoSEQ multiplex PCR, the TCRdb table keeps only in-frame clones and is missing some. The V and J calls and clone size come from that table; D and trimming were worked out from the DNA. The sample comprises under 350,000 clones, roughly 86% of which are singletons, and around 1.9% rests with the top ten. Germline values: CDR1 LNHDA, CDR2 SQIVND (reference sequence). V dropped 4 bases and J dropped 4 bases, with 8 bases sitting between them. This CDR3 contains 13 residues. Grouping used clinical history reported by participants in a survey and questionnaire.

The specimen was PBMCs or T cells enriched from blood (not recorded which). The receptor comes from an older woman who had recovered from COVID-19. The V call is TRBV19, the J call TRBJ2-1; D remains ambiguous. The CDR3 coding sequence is TGTGCCAGTAGTACCCAGATTTACAATGAGCAGTTCTTC. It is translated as CASSTQIYNEQFF.